This TCR beta chain appears in the sequencing data of a study of beta chain features in type 1 diabetes. Investigators reverse transcribed all isolated RNA, so they sequenced expressed TCRB transcripts. Measured with immunoSEQ multiplex PCR; TCRdb has only the in-frame clones, and not every one. This sample has 140,000 to 150,000 clones; around an eighth occur once, and the top ten carry 1.3%. Study-wide findings and caveats: All four CD4+ subsets from Type 1 diabetes patients carried moderately but significantly shorter TCRB CDR3s.

The CDR3 runs 15 residues. The germline gives CDR1 SEHNR, CDR2 FQNEAQ (reference sequence). V was shortened by 5 bases and J by 4 bases, with 18 bases between the two germline ends. This clone occurred a few times. Its target is not known. The TCR originated in a man between 18 and 29 years old with type 1 diabetes. The specimen was central memory CD4+ T cells from blood. The gene calls are TRBV7-9 and TRBJ2-7, with D perhaps being TRBD1 or TRBD2 (5 bases each). The CDR3 DNA sequence: TGTGCCAGCAGCAAGCTCCGGGACCCTGAGTACGAGCAGTACTTC. Encoded protein: CASSKLRDPEYEQYF. Looking up the rest from reference TRBV7-9 and TRBJ2-7 gives the full variable domain: DTGVSQNPRHKITKRGQNVTFRCDPISEHNRLYWYRQTLGQGPEFLTYFQNEAQLEKSRLLSDRFSAERPKGSFSTLEIQRTEQGDSAMYLCASSKLRDPEYEQYFGPGTRLTVT.